This T cell receptor (beta chain) was retrieved from a study of cytomegalovirus exposure and HLA in healthy donors. The primer mix had 60 Vbeta and 13 Jbeta primers. Data came from immunoSEQ multiplex PCR; TCRdb stores just in-frame clones and leaves some out. This table has 150,000 to 200,000 clones, 80% appearing once. The clonotype originates from a woman under 40 in good health and CMV-seronegative. The sequencing input was PBMCs.

CDR3 region: CASSAVEGSPLHF. For the CDR3, the DNA is TGCGCCAGCAGCGCCGTCGAGGGATCACCCCTCCACTTT. The chain combines TRBV5-1 with TRBJ1-6; no definite D call. Germline lookup yields CDR1 SGHRS and CDR2 YFSETQ. V lost 4 bases, J lost 10 bases, and 12 bases lay in between. The CDR3 consists of 13 residues.